The 13 T cell receptor beta chains below all came from one sample that was sequenced in a study of glioma-infiltrating T cells after dendritic cell vaccination. This table comes from immunoSEQ multiplex PCR, and its TCRdb copy is limited to in-frame clones, with some not included. Of more than 20,000 clones listed, 70% to 80% are singletons. This sample comprised blood, obtained before dendritic cell vaccination. The receptors shown here come from a human donor with glioblastoma.

The V gene is TRBV5-1, the J gene TRBJ1-1, with 10 bases lining up with TRBD1. Germline CDR1 reads SGHRS; CDR2 reads YFSETQ. V dropped 4 bases and J dropped 6; count of bases not matched to a gene: 12. CDR3 length: 16 amino acids. CDR3 coding DNA: TGCGCCAGCAGCCCCGATATGGACAGGGGGGGCCCTGAAGCTTTCTTT. Its translation is CASSPDMDRGGPEAFF.

V gene TRBV5-6 combines with J gene TRBJ2-1; TRBD1 aligns across 8 bases. This CDR3 has 16 residues. Germline V gives CDR1 SGHDT, CDR2 YYEEEE. Germline trimming cut 7 bases from V and 3 bases from J; bases unmatched to any gene: 12. This CDR3 reads CASDLCVQGVYNEQFF. In nucleotides, the CDR3 is TGTGCCAGCGATCTCTGTGTACAGGGGGTCTACAATGAGCAGTTCTTC. The variable domain in full, with the rest retrieved from reference TRBV5-6 and TRBJ2-1, is DAGVTQSPTHLIKTRGQQVTLRCSPKSGHDTVSWYQQALGQGPQFIFQYYEEEERQRGNFPDRFSGHQFPNYSSELNVNALLLGDSALYLCASDLCVQGVYNEQFFGPGTRLTVL.

V usage is TRBV28 and J usage is TRBJ1-1; D is perhaps TRBD1 (5 bases). With 2 bases removed from V and 4 bases from J, the gap between germline ends came to 8 bases. The CDR3 loop spans 13 amino acids. Per the germline V gene, CDR1 is MDHEN and CDR2 is SYDVKM. The CDR3 sequence: CASSLLGATEAFF. CDR3 bases: TGTGCCAGCAGTTTACTTGGGGCCACTGAAGCTTTCTTT.

This clone was detected once. The chain recombines TRBV4-3 with TRBJ2-5, with TRBD2 matching over 12 bases. The CDR3 is made up of 16 amino acids. Germline V gene lookup returns CDR1 LGHNA and CDR2 YSLEER. Trimming cost V 0 bases and J 4 bases; bases outside gene matches: 3. CDR3 in amino acids: CASSQELAGGPETQYF. DNA for the CDR3: TGCGCCAGCAGCCAAGAACTAGCGGGAGGTCCAGAGACCCAGTACTTC.

The V gene is TRBV5-1, the J gene TRBJ1-1, with D maybe TRBD1 (6 bases). Germline V gene data show CDR1 as SGHRS and CDR2 as YFSETQ. There are 14 residues in the CDR3. Trimming pared 7 bases from V and 0 bases from J, leaving 13 bases between. The CDR3 loop is CASHVDSLNTEAFF. CDR3 nucleotides: TGCGCCAGCCACGTGGACAGTTTGAACACTGAAGCTTTCTTT.

This clone showed up just once. V usage is TRBV7-3 and J usage is TRBJ1-1; no definite D call. Per germline, CDR1 SGHTA and CDR2 FQGTGA. The CDR3 covers 13 residues. V was shortened by 8 bases and J by 0 bases, with 10 bases between the two germline ends. CDR3 residues: CASSELVNTEAFF. The CDR3 coding sequence is TGTGCCAGCTCCGAGCTGGTGAACACTGAAGCTTTCTTT.

This clone was seen only once. The chain has TRBV5-1 and TRBJ2-1, with 10 positions matching TRBD2. Germline CDR1 reads SGHRS; CDR2 reads YFSETQ. J was trimmed by 7 bases and V by 1 base; bases with no gene match: 8. This CDR3 region has 16 residues. CDR3 sequence: CASSLTSGRAWNEQFF. CDR3 bases: TGCGCCAGCAGCTTGACAAGCGGGAGGGCCTGGAATGAGCAGTTCTTC.

The gene calls are TRBV2 and TRBJ2-1; D not certain. V lost 1 base, J lost 12 bases, and 13 bases lay in between. There are 13 residues in the CDR3. Germline loops: CDR1 SNHLY, CDR2 FYNNEI. In nucleotides, the CDR3 is TGTGCCAGCAGTGAAGATCAGGTGGCTTTGCAGTTCTTC. This gives the protein CASSEDQVALQFF.

V is TRBV19 and J is TRBJ1-5, with D unresolved. From germline, CDR1 is LNHDA and CDR2 SQIVND (reference sequence). CDR3 size: 15 residues. Trimming took off 5 bases at V and 4 bases at J, with 15 bases between the two ends. The CDR3 DNA reads TGTGCCAGTAGTCGTGGGCGCTATGGAAATCAGCCCCAGCATTTT. Translating it yields CASSRGRYGNQPQHF.

The CDR3 DNA sequence: TGCGCCAGCAGCCAAGTATCGGGACTAGGAATGAAGAGCTCCTACGAGCAGTACTTC. Residues: CASSQVSGLGMKSSYEQYF. The chain uses TRBV4-1 and TRBJ2-5; TRBD2 matches 8 bases. The DNA end is a closer match to TRBJ2-7, so the J assignment may be wrong. Germline V CDR1 and CDR2: MGHRA, YSYEKL. The CDR3 is made up of 19 amino acids.

The chain joins TRBV11-3 to TRBJ2-5; D is possibly TRBD1 (5 bases). This CDR3 contains 16 residues. Per germline, CDR1 SGHNT and CDR2 YENEEA. V lost 1 base to trimming and J lost 1 base, with 13 bases between them. Here the CDR3 DNA reads TGTGCCAGCAGCTTAGGGTTTAAGACAGTCCAAGAGACCCAGTACTTC. Its protein product is CASSLGFKTVQETQYF. The variable domain in full, completed from reference TRBV11-3 and TRBJ2-5, reads EAGVVQSPRYKIIEKKQPVAFWCNPISGHNTLYWYLQNLGQGPELLIRYENEEAVDDSQLPKDRFSAERLKGVDSTLKIQPAELGDSAVYLCASSLGFKTVQETQYFGPGTRLLVL.

In its sample, this clone was seen a few times. This chain connects TRBV6-4 to TRBJ2-2; 13 bases fit TRBD2. Germline CDR1 is MRHNA and CDR2 is SNTAGT. The V and J ends lost 0 bases and 6 bases, in that order; junction bases with no gene match: 1. The CDR3 has 16 residues. Here the CDR3 DNA reads TGTGCCAGCAGTGACTCCGGACTAGCGGGAGCCGGGGAGCTGTTTTTT. Translating it yields CASSDSGLAGAGELFF.

The genes are TRBV4-3 and TRBJ2-7, with TRBD2 matching over 7 bases. The germline gives CDR1 LGHNA, CDR2 YSLEER. The V gene end was trimmed by 4 bases and the J gene end by 4 bases; junction bases not matched to a gene: 4. This CDR3 has 13 residues. Here the CDR3 reads CASSRDYPYEQYF. The DNA for the CDR3 is TGCGCCAGCAGCCGGGACTATCCGTACGAGCAGTACTTC.